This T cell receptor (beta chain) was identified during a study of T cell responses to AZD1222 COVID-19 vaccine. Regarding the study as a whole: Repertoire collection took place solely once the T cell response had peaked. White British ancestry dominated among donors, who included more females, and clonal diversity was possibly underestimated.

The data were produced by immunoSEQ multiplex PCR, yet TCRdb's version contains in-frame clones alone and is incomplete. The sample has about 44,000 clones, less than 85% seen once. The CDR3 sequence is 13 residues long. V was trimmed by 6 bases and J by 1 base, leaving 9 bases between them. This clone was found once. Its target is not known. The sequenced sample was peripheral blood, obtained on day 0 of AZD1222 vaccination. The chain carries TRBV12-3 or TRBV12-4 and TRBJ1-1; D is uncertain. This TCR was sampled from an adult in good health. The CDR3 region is CASSAIENTEAFF. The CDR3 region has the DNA TGTGCCAGCAGCGCTATAGAGAACACTGAAGCTTTCTTT.